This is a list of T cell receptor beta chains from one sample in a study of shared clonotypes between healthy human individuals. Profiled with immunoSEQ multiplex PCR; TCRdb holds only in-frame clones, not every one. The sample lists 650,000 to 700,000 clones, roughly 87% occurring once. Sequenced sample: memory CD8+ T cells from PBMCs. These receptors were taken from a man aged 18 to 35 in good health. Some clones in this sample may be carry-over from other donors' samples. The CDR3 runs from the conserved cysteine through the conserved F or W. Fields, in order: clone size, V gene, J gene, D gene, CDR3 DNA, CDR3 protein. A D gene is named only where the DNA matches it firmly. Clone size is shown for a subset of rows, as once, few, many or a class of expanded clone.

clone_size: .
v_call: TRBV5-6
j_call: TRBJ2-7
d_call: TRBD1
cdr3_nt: TGTGCCAGCACCCTCGGGACAGTCTACGAGCAGTACTTC
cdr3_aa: CASTLGTVYEQYF

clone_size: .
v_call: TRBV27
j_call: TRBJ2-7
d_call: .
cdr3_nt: TGTGCCAGCAGTCCCTCCGGGGGCGAGAGCTCCTACGAGCAGTACTTC
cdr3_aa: CASSPSGGESSYEQYF

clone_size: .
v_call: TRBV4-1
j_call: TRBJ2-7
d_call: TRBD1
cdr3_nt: TGCGCCAGCAGCCCGGGGTGGACAGGGGGATACGAGCAGTACTTC
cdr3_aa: CASSPGWTGGYEQYF

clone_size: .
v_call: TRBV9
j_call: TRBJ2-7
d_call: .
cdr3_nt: TGTGCCAGCAGCGTGACCACTAAGGGAGAGCAGTACTTC
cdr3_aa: CASSVTTKGEQYF

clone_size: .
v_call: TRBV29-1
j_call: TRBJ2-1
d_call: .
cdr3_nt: TGCAGCGCGGGGGCTGGGGACTATCAAACTCTCTACAATGAGCAGTTCTTC
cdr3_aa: CSAGAGDYQTLYNEQFF

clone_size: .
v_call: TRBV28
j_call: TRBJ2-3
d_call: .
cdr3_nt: TGTGCCAGCATGCCCAGCGGAACCACAGATACGCAGTATTTT
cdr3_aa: CASMPSGTTDTQYF

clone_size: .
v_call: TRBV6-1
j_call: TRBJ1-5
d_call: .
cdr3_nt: TGTGCCAGCAGTGAAGCAGTGGAATTAAGCAATCAGCCCCAGCATTTT
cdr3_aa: CASSEAVELSNQPQHF

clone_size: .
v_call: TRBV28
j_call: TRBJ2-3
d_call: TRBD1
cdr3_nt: TGTGCCAGCCCGGCGGGCCCCGACAGGGGGGTGGCAGATACGCAGTATTTT
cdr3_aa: CASPAGPDRGVADTQYF

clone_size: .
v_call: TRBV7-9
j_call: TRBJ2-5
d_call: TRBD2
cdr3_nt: TGTGCCAGCAGCTCCCAACTAGCGGGAGAGACCCAGTACTTC
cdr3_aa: CASSSQLAGETQYF

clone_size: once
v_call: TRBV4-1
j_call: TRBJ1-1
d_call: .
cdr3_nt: TGCGCCAGCAGCCAAGAAGTGACCCATAGGAACACTGAAGCTTTCTTT
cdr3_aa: CASSQEVTHRNTEAFF

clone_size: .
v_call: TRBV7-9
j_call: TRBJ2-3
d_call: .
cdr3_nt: TGTGCCAGCAGCCCCAGGACAGAAGGAGGCACAGATACGCAGTATTTT
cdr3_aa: CASSPRTEGGTDTQYF

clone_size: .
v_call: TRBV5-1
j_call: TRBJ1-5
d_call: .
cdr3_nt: TGCGCCAGCAGCTTGGGTCCGGACTATAGCAATCAGCCCCAGCATTTT
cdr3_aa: CASSLGPDYSNQPQHF

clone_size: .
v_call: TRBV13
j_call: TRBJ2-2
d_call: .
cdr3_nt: TGTGCCAGCAGCTCCCGACGGTTACAGGGAAGTCCGAGCGGGGAGCTGTTTTTT
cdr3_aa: CASSSRRLQGSPSGELFF

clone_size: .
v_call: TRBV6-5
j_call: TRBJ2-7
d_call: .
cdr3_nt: TGTGCCAGCAGTTATGGAGGGAGCACCTACGAGCAGTACTTC
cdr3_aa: CASSYGGSTYEQYF

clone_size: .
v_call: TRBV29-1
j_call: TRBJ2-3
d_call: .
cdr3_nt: TGCAGCGTTCTAGGGGGAAAAGATACGCAGTATTTT
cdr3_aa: CSVLGGKDTQYF

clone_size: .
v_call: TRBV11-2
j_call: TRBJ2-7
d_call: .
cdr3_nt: TGTGCCAGCAGTCCGCGGGTCTACGAGCAGTACTTC
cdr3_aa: CASSPRVYEQYF

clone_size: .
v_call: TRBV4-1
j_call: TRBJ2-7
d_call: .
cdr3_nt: TGCGCCAGCAGCCTCCCGGGACGGCGATACGAGCAGTACTTC
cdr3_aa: CASSLPGRRYEQYF

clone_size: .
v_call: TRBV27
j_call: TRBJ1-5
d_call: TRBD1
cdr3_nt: TGTGCCAGCAGTCGCGGGGACAGGGCCGGCTTGGGCAATCAGCCCCAGCATTTT
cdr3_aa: CASSRGDRAGLGNQPQHF

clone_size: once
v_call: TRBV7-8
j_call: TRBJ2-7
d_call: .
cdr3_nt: TGTGCCAGCAGCCCCACCAGTAGCACCAGCTACGAGCAGTACTTC
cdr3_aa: CASSPTSSTSYEQYF

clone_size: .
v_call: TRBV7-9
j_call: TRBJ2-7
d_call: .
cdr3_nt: TGCGCCAGCAGCCCCCAACAGGGTAACTCCTACGAGCAGTACTTC
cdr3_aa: CASSPQQGNSYEQYF

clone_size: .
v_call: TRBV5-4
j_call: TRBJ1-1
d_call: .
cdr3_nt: TGTGCCAGCAGCTTAGACAGTCAGATTGAAGCTTTCTTT
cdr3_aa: CASSLDSQIEAFF

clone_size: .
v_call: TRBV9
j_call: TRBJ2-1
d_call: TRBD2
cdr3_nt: TGTGCCAGCAGCGCCTTACTAGCGGCGAGCTCCTACAATGAGCAGTTCTTC
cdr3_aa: CASSALLAASSYNEQFF

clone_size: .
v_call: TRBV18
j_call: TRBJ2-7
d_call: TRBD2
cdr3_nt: TGTGCCAGCTCAGAGAGACTAGCGGGAGACGGGTACGAGCAGTACTTC
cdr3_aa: CASSERLAGDGYEQYF

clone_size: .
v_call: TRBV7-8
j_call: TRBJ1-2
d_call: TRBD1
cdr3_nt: TGTGCCAGCAGCCTCCGGGACAGCGAAGACTCGGCTGGCTACACCTTC
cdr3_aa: CASSLRDSEDSAGYTF

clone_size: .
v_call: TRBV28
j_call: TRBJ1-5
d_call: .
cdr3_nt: TGTGCCAGCAGTCCCGACGGTAGCAATCAGCCCCAGCATTTT
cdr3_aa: CASSPDGSNQPQHF

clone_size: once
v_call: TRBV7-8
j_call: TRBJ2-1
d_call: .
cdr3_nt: TGTGCCAGCAGCTTAGCAGCCGATGAGCAGTTCTTC
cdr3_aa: CASSLAADEQFF

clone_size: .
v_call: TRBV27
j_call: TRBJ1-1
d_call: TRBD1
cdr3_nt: TGTGCCAGCAGCCCCACAGGGACAGGGACGACTGAAGCTTTCTTT
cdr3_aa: CASSPTGTGTTEAFF

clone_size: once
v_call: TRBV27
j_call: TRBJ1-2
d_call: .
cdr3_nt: TGTGCCAGCAGTTTCGGGGGGGTTGGGTATGGCTACACCTTC
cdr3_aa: CASSFGGVGYGYTF

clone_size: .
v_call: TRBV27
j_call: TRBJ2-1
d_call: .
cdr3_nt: TGTGCCAGCATGGACAGCTACAATGAGCAGTTCTTC
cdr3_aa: CASMDSYNEQFF

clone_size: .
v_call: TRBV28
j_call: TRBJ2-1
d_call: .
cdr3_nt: TGTGCCAGCAGCCCTCGAGAGGAGAGCTCCTACAATGAGCAGTTCTTC
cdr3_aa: CASSPREESSYNEQFF

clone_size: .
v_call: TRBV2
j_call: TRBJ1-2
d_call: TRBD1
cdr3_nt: TGTGCCAGCTACGGGACAGGTTTTAACTATGGCTACACCTTC
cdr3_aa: CASYGTGFNYGYTF

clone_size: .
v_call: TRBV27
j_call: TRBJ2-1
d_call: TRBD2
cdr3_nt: TGTGCCAGCAGACTAGCGGGTGGGGGGTACAATGAGCAGTTCTTC
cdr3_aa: CASRLAGGGYNEQFF

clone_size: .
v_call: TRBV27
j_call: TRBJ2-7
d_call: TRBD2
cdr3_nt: TGTGCCAGCAGTTTAACTAGCGGGGCCTACGAGCAGTACTTC
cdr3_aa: CASSLTSGAYEQYF

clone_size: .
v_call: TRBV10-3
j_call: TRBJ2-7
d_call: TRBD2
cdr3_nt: TGTGCCATCAGCATAGCGGGAGGCAGCTACGAGCAGTACTTC
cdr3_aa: CAISIAGGSYEQYF

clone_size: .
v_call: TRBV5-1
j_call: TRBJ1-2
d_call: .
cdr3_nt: TGCGCCAGCAGCGCCTCCGGGCTCAACTATGGCTACACCTTC
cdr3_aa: CASSASGLNYGYTF

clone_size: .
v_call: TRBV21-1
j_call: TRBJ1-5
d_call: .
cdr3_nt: TGTGCCAGCAGCCAAAGACCGGACAGGGATGGCAATCAGCCCCAGCATTTT
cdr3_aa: CASSQRPDRDGNQPQHF

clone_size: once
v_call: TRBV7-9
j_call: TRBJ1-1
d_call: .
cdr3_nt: TGTGCCAGCAGCTTAGGAGGGGGGAGAACTGAAGCTTTCTTT
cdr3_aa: CASSLGGGRTEAFF

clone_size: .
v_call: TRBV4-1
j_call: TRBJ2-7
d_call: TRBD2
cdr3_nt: TGCGCCAGCAGCCAACCGCTAGCGGGAGGGCGCGAGCAGTACTTC
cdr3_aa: CASSQPLAGGREQYF

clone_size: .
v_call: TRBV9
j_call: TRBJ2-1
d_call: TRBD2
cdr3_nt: TGTGCCAGCAGCGCCACCGGGACTAGCGGAGGGGGGAATGAGCAGTTCTTC
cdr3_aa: CASSATGTSGGGNEQFF

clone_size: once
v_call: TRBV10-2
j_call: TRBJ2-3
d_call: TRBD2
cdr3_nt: TGCGCCAGCACCGAGACTAGCGGGAGCACAGATACGCAGTATTTT
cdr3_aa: CASTETSGSTDTQYF